The 16 T cell receptor beta chains presented below share a single source sample, sequenced in a study of beta chain features in type 1 diabetes. Isolated RNA was reverse transcribed in full, so expressed TCRB transcripts were sequenced. The repertoire was sequenced with immunoSEQ multiplex PCR; TCRdb's copy has only in-frame clones and lacks some. The sample yields nearly 350,000 clones, around 9% seen once. Their antigens are not known. Findings and limits, study-wide: Patients with Type 1 diabetes showed moderately but significantly shorter TCRB CDR3s in all four CD4+ subsets.

Sequenced: central memory CD4+ T cells from blood. The receptors stem from a man between 25 and 39 years old with type 1 diabetes.

Comments on this clone: At one of its ends the junction is not consistent with the germline gene, which may arise from a read error. This chain links TRBV7-7 with TRBJ2-3, with a tentative D call TRBD2 (7 bases). This CDR3 region has 15 residues. Germline assignment: CDR1 SSHAT and CDR2 FNYEAQ (reference sequence). As DNA, the CDR3 is TGTGCTAGCAGCCCAGGTGGGGGGGCCGCAGATACGCAGTATTTT. Its translation: CASSPGGGAADTQYF.

This clone was counted many times. CDR3: CASSSAGRGYTGELFF. The CDR3 DNA sequence: TGTGCCAGCAGTTCAGCCGGACGAGGGTACACCGGGGAGCTGTTTTTT. The chain couples TRBV28 to TRBJ2-2, with a tentative D call TRBD2 (5 bases). The CDR3 length is 16 residues. The germline V gene encodes CDR1 MDHEN and CDR2 SYDVKM. Trimming shortened V by 4 bases and J by 3 bases, and 15 bases separated the two germline ends.

V usage is TRBV7-2 and J usage is TRBJ1-2; D is uncertain. The CDR3 spans 13 residues. The germline gives CDR1 SGHTA, CDR2 FQGNSA. Trimming took off 5 bases at V and 7 bases at J, with 14 bases between the two ends. CDR3 amino acids: CASSPRREGGYTF. CDR3 coding DNA: TGTGCCAGCAGCCCCAGGAGGGAGGGTGGCTACACCTTC.

This clone was seen more than once but under ten times. The J gene is TRBJ2-2, the V gene TRBV6-1, with 7 bases lining up with TRBD2. The CDR3 contains 15 residues. The germline gives CDR1 MNHNS, CDR2 SASEGT. Trimming at V came to 5 bases and at J to 4 bases, leaving 7 bases not matched to a gene. In nucleotides, the CDR3 is TGTGCCAGCAGTCCTGGACTAGTCAGCACCGGGGAGCTGTTTTTT. It encodes CASSPGLVSTGELFF.

The chain joins TRBV6-5 to TRBJ2-2, with no clear D. Germline-derived CDR1 and CDR2 are MNHEY and SVGAGI. This CDR3 region has 14 residues. Trimming took off 6 bases at V and 2 bases at J, with 10 bases between the two ends. The CDR3 loop is CASSPSGNTGELFF. The CDR3 nucleotides read TGTGCCAGCAGCCCCAGTGGAAACACCGGGGAGCTGTTTTTT.

The chain carries TRBV28 and TRBJ1-6; the D gene is possibly TRBD1 (5 bases). CDR3 length: 13 residues. V was pared by 5 bases and J by 12 bases, with 14 bases between. Germline V CDR1 and CDR2: MDHEN, SYDVKM. CDR3 in amino acids: CASSVVGGLPLHF. The CDR3, as DNA: TGTGCCAGCAGTGTCGTGGGGGGTCTACCCCTCCACTTT.

This clone came up many times. The rearrangement uses TRBV7-2 and TRBJ2-6; no clear D gene. The CDR3 is made up of 15 amino acids. Between the trimmed V and J ends, which lost 3 bases and 0 bases, there was a span of 6 bases. Per the germline V gene, CDR1 is SGHTA and CDR2 is FQGNSA. The CDR3 here is CASSLGLSGANVLTF. Written as DNA, the CDR3 is TGTGCCAGCAGCTTGGGCCTCTCTGGGGCCAACGTCCTGACTTTC.

V gene TRBV27 combines with J gene TRBJ2-7; maybe TRBD1 (6 bases). V shed 4 bases and J shed 1 base, with 11 bases lying between them. This CDR3 is built from 14 residues. Germline values: CDR1 MNHEY, CDR2 SMNVEV (reference sequence). For the CDR3, the DNA is TGTGCCAGCAGTTCCTCGGGACATTCCTACGAGCAGTACTTC. Translating it yields CASSSSGHSYEQYF.

The gene calls are TRBV28 and TRBJ1-2, with 7 bases identical to TRBD1. V lost 5 bases to trimming and J lost 6 bases; unmatched junction nucleotides: 9. Germline lookup yields CDR1 MDHEN and CDR2 SYDVKM. This CDR3 comprises 14 residues. CDR3 DNA sequence: TGTGCCAGCAGTGCCGACAGGGTTAGGCATGGCTACACCTTC. Translating gives CASSADRVRHGYTF.

A note on this clone: Sequence at one end of the junction differs from germline and may be a read error. The V and J genes are TRBV6-5 and TRBJ1-2, with TRBD1 identical over 7 bases. The CDR3 consists of 13 residues. Germline-derived CDR1 and CDR2 are MNHEY and SVGAGI. CDR3: CASRSNRGTTSIF. DNA for the CDR3: TGTGCCAGCAGGTCTAACAGGGGAACTACGTCGATCTTC.

This sequence joins TRBV11-2 and TRBJ2-7, with no clear D. Trimming left V 0 bases short and J 4 bases short, with 7 bases between. This CDR3 comprises 13 residues. Germline loops: CDR1 SGHAT, CDR2 FQNNGV. CDR3 amino acids: CASSLDGTYEQYF. The CDR3 nucleotides are TGTGCCAGCAGCTTAGATGGCACTTACGAGCAGTACTTC.

As for this clone: Other DNA sequences in this specimen translate into the identical CDR3. This chain links TRBV28 with TRBJ1-1; maybe TRBD1 (5 bases). Germline CDR1 and CDR2: MDHEN and SYDVKM. The CDR3 runs 13 residues. V was cut by 1 base and J by 4 bases, with 7 bases left in between. The CDR3 sequence is CASSLSQGTEAFF. Written as DNA, the CDR3 is TGTGCCAGCAGTTTATCCCAGGGCACTGAAGCTTTCTTT.

The J gene is TRBJ1-1, the V gene TRBV4-3, with a tentative D call TRBD1 (5 bases). Looked up from germline, CDR1 is LGHNA and CDR2 is YSLEER. The CDR3 extends over 16 amino acids. Trimming removed 0 bases from V and 0 bases from J, with 11 bases in between. CDR3: CASSQEGAGMNTEAFF. The CDR3 nucleotides are TGCGCCAGCAGCCAAGAAGGGGCAGGCATGAACACTGAAGCTTTCTTT.

V is TRBV5-1 and J is TRBJ1-2; D not resolved. The CDR3 covers 12 residues. Germline lookup yields CDR1 SGHRS and CDR2 YFSETQ. Trimming pared 3 bases from V and 10 bases from J, leaving 13 bases between. The CDR3 coding sequence is TGCGCCAGCAGCTCCCGCAATGACGCCTACACCTTC. It encodes CASSSRNDAYTF.

CDR3 sequence (DNA): TGTGCCAGCAGTTACAGGTTAACGAACACCGGGGAGCTGTTTTTT. This translates into CASSYRLTNTGELFF. The chain couples TRBV2 to TRBJ2-2; a possible D gene is TRBD1 (5 bases). This CDR3 comprises 15 residues. CDR1 and CDR2 from the germline V gene are SNHLY and FYNNEI. V was trimmed by 5 bases and J by 0 bases, leaving 10 bases between them.

This clone was seen more than once but under ten times. The genes are TRBV7-2 and TRBJ2-7, with D perhaps TRBD1 or TRBD2 (5 bases each). CDR3 length: 14 amino acids. Germline V lookup: CDR1 SGHTA, CDR2 FQGNSA. V gave up 6 bases and J gave up 4 bases, with 16 bases separating them. The CDR3 nucleotides are TGTGCCAGCAGAGTCGTCCCCGAGGGGTACGAGCAGTACTTC. Amino acids: CASRVVPEGYEQYF.